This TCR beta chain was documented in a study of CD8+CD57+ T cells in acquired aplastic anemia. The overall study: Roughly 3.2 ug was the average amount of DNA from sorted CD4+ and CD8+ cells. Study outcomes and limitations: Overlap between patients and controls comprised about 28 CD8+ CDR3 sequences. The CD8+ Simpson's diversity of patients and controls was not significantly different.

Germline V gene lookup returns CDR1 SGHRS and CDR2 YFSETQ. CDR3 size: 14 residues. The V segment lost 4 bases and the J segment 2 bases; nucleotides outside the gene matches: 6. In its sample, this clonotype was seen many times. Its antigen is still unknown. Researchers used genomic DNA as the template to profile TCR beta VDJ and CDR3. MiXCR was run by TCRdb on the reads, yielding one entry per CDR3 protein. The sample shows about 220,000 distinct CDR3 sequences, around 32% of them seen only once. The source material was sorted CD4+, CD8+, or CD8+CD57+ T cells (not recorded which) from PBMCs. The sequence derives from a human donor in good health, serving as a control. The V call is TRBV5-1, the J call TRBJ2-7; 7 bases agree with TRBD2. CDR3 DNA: TGCGCCAGCAGCACCGGGACTACCCCCTACGAGCAGTACTTC. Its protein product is CASSTGTTPYEQYF.